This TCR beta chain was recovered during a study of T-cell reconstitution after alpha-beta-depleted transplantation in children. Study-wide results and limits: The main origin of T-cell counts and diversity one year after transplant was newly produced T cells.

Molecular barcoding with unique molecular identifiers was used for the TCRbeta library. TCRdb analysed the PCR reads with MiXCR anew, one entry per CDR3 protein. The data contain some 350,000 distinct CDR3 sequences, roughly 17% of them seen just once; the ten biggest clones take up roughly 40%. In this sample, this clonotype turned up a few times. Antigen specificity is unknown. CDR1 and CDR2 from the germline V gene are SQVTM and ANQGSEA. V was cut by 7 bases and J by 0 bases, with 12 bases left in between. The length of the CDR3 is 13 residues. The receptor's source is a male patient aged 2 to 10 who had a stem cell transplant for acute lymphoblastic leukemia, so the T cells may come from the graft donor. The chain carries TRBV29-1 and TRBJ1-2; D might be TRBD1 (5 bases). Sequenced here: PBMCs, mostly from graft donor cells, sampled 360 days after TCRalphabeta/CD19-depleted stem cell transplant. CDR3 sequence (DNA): TGCAGCGGGAAACAGGCGACTAACTATGGCTACACCTTC. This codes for CSGKQATNYGYTF.